These 27 T cell receptor beta chains came from one sample sequenced in a study of T cells in tumors after PD-1 blockade. The method was immunoSEQ multiplex PCR; TCRdb's version includes in-frame clones alone and lacks a portion of them. The sample comprises about 34,000 clones, 55% to 80% of which are singletons, and 30% to 50% rests with the top ten. The specimen comprised PBMCs, sampled after anti-PD-1 treatment. These receptors were collected from a human donor with basal cell carcinoma.

This chain uses TRBV14 with TRBJ2-2; D is perhaps TRBD1 (6 bases). Looked up from germline, CDR1 is SGHDN and CDR2 is FVKESK. This CDR3 has 14 amino acids. V shed 5 bases and J shed 4 bases, with 11 bases lying between them. The CDR3 DNA sequence: TGTGCCAGCAGCAACAGGGTTGGCACCGGGGAGCTGTTTTTT. Its translation is CASSNRVGTGELFF.

CDR3 in amino acids: CASSDQQGGTEAFF. For the CDR3, the DNA is TGTGCCAGCAGTGACCAACAGGGGGGGACTGAAGCTTTCTTT. The V and J genes are TRBV2 and TRBJ1-1, with 8 nucleotides matching TRBD1. The CDR3 runs 14 residues. Germline assignment: CDR1 SNHLY and CDR2 FYNNEI. The junction had 5 bases not matched to a gene; V was cut back by 3 bases and J by 5 bases. Variable domain in full (rest from reference TRBV2 and TRBJ1-1): EPEVTQTPSHQVTQMGQEVILRCVPISNHLYFYWYRQILGQKVEFLVSFYNNEISEKSEIFDDQFSVERPDGSNFTLKIRSTKLEDSAMYFCASSDQQGGTEAFFGQGTRLTVV.

The CDR3 is CASSPGGSTDTQYF. The CDR3 DNA reads as TGTGCCAGCAGCCCGGGGGGGAGCACAGATACGCAGTATTTT. This chain links TRBV7-2 with TRBJ2-3; 8 bases match TRBD2. The germline V gene has CDR1 SGHTA and CDR2 FQGNSA. V trimming: 5 bases; J trimming: 0 bases; junction bases outside the gene matches: 1. The CDR3 runs 14 residues.

The chain joins TRBV19 to TRBJ2-3; D is unresolved. V shed 6 bases and J shed 0 bases, with 13 bases lying between them. Per the germline V gene, CDR1 is LNHDA and CDR2 is SQIVND (reference sequence). This CDR3 has 15 amino acids. CDR3 in amino acids: CASSGGYRSTDTQYF. The CDR3 DNA is TGTGCCAGTAGCGGTGGATACAGAAGCACAGATACGCAGTATTTT.

The chain uses TRBV6-2 or TRBV6-3 and TRBJ1-5; D not resolved. The length of the CDR3 is 13 residues. V was pared by 0 bases and J by 6 bases, with 6 bases between. CDR1 is MNHEY and CDR2 is SVGEGT in the germline V gene. CDR3 protein: CASSYSTSQPQHF. The CDR3 nucleotides are TGTGCCAGCAGTTACTCGACTAGTCAGCCCCAGCATTTT.

The chain uses TRBV28 and TRBJ1-5; D unclear. CDR1 and CDR2 from the germline V gene are MDHEN and SYDVKM. The CDR3 covers 13 residues. V was clipped by 4 bases and J by 1 base, with 5 bases between them. CDR3 sequence reads: CASSYDSNQPQHF. CDR3 coding DNA: TGTGCCAGCAGTTACGACAGCAATCAGCCCCAGCATTTT.

This clone was counted many times. The chain links TRBV28 to TRBJ2-3; maybe TRBD2 (5 bases). The germline gives CDR1 MDHEN, CDR2 SYDVKM. V lost 2 bases and J 6 bases, leaving 21 bases between the germline ends. The CDR3 contains 17 residues. CDR3 bases: TGTGCCAGCAGTTTACCCCACGGGATCACCCGTGCGGATACGCAGTATTTT. The encoded protein is CASSLPHGITRADTQYF.

The CDR3 nucleotides are TGTGCCAGCAGCTTAGACTTCCAGACAGGGGTAAATGTCAAAAACATTCAGTACTTC. This translates into CASSLDFQTGVNVKNIQYF. The chain is built from TRBV11-3 and TRBJ2-4; 8 bases map to TRBD1. The V and J ends lost 0 bases and 3 bases, in that order; junction bases with no gene match: 13. This CDR3 is 19 amino acids long. Germline V gene sequence: CDR1 SGHNT, CDR2 YENEEA.

CDR3 in DNA: TGCGCCAGCAGCCAATCCCAGGGTATACCTGGAAACACCATATATTTT. It encodes CASSQSQGIPGNTIYF. The genes are TRBV4-3 and TRBJ1-3; D is perhaps TRBD1 (5 bases). Germline lookup yields CDR1 LGHNA and CDR2 YSLEER. This CDR3 is built from 16 residues. V shed 2 bases and J shed 2 bases, with 13 bases lying between them.

The rearrangement uses TRBV19 and TRBJ2-3, with TRBD2 identical over 7 bases. This CDR3 contains 15 residues. Germline V lookup: CDR1 LNHDA, CDR2 SQIVND (reference sequence). Germline trimming cut 4 bases from V and 2 bases from J; bases unmatched to any gene: 6. CDR3 in amino acids: CASSNGRVSTDTQYF. DNA of the CDR3: TGTGCCAGTAGTAATGGGAGGGTTTCCACAGATACGCAGTATTTT.

V gene TRBV6-2 or TRBV6-3 combines with J gene TRBJ2-1; 7 bases are a match to TRBD2. The ends lost 2 bases at V and 6 bases at J; junction bases unmatched: 1. CDR3 length: 13 residues. Germline CDR1 reads MNHEY; CDR2 reads SVGEGT. The CDR3 protein is CASSYGRGNEQFF. The CDR3, as DNA: TGTGCCAGCAGTTACGGGAGGGGCAATGAGCAGTTCTTC.

The chain links TRBV9 to TRBJ2-1, with no clear D. CDR1 is SGDLS, CDR2 YYNGEE, per germline. With 3 bases removed from V and 4 bases from J, the gap between germline ends came to 8 bases. This CDR3 is built from 13 residues. This CDR3 reads CASSAYGYNEQFF. The CDR3 bases are TGTGCCAGCAGCGCCTACGGTTACAATGAGCAGTTCTTC.

The rearrangement uses TRBV7-6 and TRBJ2-5; a possible D gene is TRBD2 (6 bases). Germline assignment: CDR1 SGHVS and CDR2 FNYEAQ. V gave up 3 bases and J gave up 5 bases, with 16 bases separating them. This CDR3 region has 15 residues. This chain's CDR3 is CASSFAGNSGETQYF. CDR3 bases: TGTGCCAGCAGCTTTGCGGGGAATTCAGGGGAGACCCAGTACTTC.

V is TRBV21-1 and J is TRBJ1-4. TRBV21-1 is given as a pseudogene. CDR3 length: 11 amino acids. CDR3 bases: TGTGCCAGCAGCAACCGTGAAAAACTGTTTTTT. Amino acids: CASSNREKLFF.

The rearrangement links TRBV4-3 to TRBJ2-3; TRBD1 or TRBD2 may be the D gene (5 bases each). This CDR3 comprises 16 residues. The germline CDR1 and CDR2 sequences are LGHNA and YSLEER. The ends were cut back, 3 bases at V and 2 bases at J, with 15 bases in the middle. Here the CDR3 DNA reads TGCGCCAGCAGCCAGTCACCGGGACGGGTCACAGATACGCAGTATTTT. It is translated as CASSQSPGRVTDTQYF.

This clone occurred a few times. This chain links TRBV7-3 with TRBJ2-1; maybe TRBD2 (7 bases). With 4 bases removed from V and 7 bases from J, the gap between germline ends came to 17 bases. Germline V CDR1 and CDR2: SGHTA, FQGTGA. The CDR3 extends over 15 amino acids. As DNA, the CDR3 is TGTGCCAGCAGCTCCGCGGGGGCTGCGGGGAATGAGCAGTTCTTC. Translation: CASSSAGAAGNEQFF.

The chain joins TRBV15 to TRBJ2-3, with D maybe TRBD2 (5 bases). CDR3 length: 14 amino acids. The germline gives CDR1 LNHNV, CDR2 YYDKDF (reference sequence). Trimming shortened V by 1 base and J by 1 base, and 6 bases separated the two germline ends. The CDR3 DNA reads TGTGCCACCAGCAGAGGGACTCGCACAGATACGCAGTATTTT. It codes for CATSRGTRTDTQYF.

In nucleotides, the CDR3 is TGTGCCAGTAGTCTATCCGGGACTAGCGGTTCGGGGACCCAGTACTTC. Protein: CASSLSGTSGSGTQYF. V usage is TRBV19 and J usage is TRBJ2-5; 11 bases match TRBD2. Germline loops: CDR1 LNHDA, CDR2 SQIVND (reference sequence). This CDR3 is built from 16 residues. The V segment lost 5 bases and the J segment 7 bases; nucleotides outside the gene matches: 12.

The rearrangement joins TRBV6-5 to TRBJ2-3, with D perhaps matching TRBD2 (5 bases). The V gene's germline CDR1 is MNHEY and CDR2 SVGAGI. V was shortened by 7 bases and J by 2 bases, with 13 bases between the two germline ends. The CDR3 covers 14 residues. DNA for the CDR3: TGTGCCAGCACCCCACCCGGGGTCACAGATACGCAGTATTTT. Translating it yields CASTPPGVTDTQYF.

The chain's CDR3 is CASSSLGTSTDTQYF. In nucleotides, the CDR3 is TGTGCCAGCAGCTCGCTGGGGACTAGCACAGATACGCAGTATTTT. The chain couples TRBV7-8 to TRBJ2-3, with TRBD2 as a possible D gene (6 bases). Looked up from germline, CDR1 is SGHVS and CDR2 is FQNEAQ. This CDR3 has 15 amino acids. V lost 4 bases and J lost 0, with 11 bases in between.

The rearrangement uses TRBV19 and TRBJ1-1, with D hard to call. Trimming stripped 3 bases from V and 6 bases from J, with 11 bases between. Germline CDR1 LNHDA, CDR2 SQIVND (reference sequence). The CDR3 has 13 amino acids. CDR3 coding DNA: TGTGCCAGTAGTATCTCTGACATTGCTGAAGCTTTCTTT. Translation: CASSISDIAEAFF.

The genes are TRBV28 and TRBJ1-5; D gene ambiguous. This CDR3 region has 12 residues. The germline V and J ends were trimmed by 8 bases and 0 bases, with 5 bases remaining between them. Germline CDR1 MDHEN, CDR2 SYDVKM. Written as DNA, the CDR3 is TGTGCCAGCGGCAGTAGCAATCAGCCCCAGCATTTT. This encodes CASGSSNQPQHF.

This chain links TRBV15 with TRBJ1-5; no reliable D call. The germline V gene encodes CDR1 LNHNV and CDR2 YYDKDF (reference sequence). V was pared by 0 bases and J by 3 bases, with 6 bases between. The CDR3 has 14 amino acids. DNA of the CDR3: TGTGCCACCAGCAGAGATGGTTTCAATCAGCCCCAGCATTTT. Translating it yields CATSRDGFNQPQHF.

By share, this clone ranks as medium-sized (0.01 to 0.1%). The chain uses TRBV6-1 and TRBJ2-3; TRBD2 matches at 8 bases. There are 16 residues in the CDR3. The germline CDR1 and CDR2 sequences are MNHNS and SASEGT. V was pared by 1 base and J by 5 bases, with 8 bases of the junction left unmatched. The CDR3 spells CASSEDSGRGGDTQYF. CDR3 sequence (DNA): TGTGCCAGCAGTGAAGACAGCGGGAGAGGGGGAGATACGCAGTATTTT.

V gene TRBV7-2 combines with J gene TRBJ1-3; 10 nucleotides line up with TRBD1. The germline V gene encodes CDR1 SGHTA and CDR2 FQGNSA. Losses at the gene ends were 2 bases for V and 4 bases for J; bases not matched to a gene: 11. This CDR3 region has 18 residues. Written as DNA, the CDR3 is TGTGCCAGCAGCTTATCGGCCGGAGACAGGGGGCTCGGAAACACCATATATTTT. This translates into CASSLSAGDRGLGNTIYF.

The chain joins TRBV28 to TRBJ1-2; weak D call: TRBD1 (6 bases). The V end was cut by 7 bases, the J end by 5 bases, with 17 bases between. Germline V lookup: CDR1 MDHEN, CDR2 SYDVKM. CDR3 length equals 14 residues. The CDR3: CASNSPGQLYGYTF. CDR3 sequence (DNA): TGTGCCAGCAATAGTCCCGGACAGCTATATGGCTACACCTTC.

Only one count was recorded for this clone. The CDR3 reads CSVPRDSHTDTQYF. DNA for the CDR3: TGCAGCGTACCCCGGGACAGTCACACAGATACGCAGTATTTT. This sequence joins TRBV29-1 and TRBJ2-3; 7 bases match TRBD1. The length of the CDR3 is 14 residues. V lost 6 bases to trimming and J lost 2 bases; unmatched junction nucleotides: 8. Germline CDR1 SQVTM, CDR2 ANQGSEA.